Detailed here is one TCR beta chain. This sample is part of a study of blood T cell repertoires in COVID-19. Study details: Sites across the United States, Italy and Spain contributed samples from acute and convalescent COVID-19.

Clinical history reported by participants formed the basis on which cohorts were assigned. Exposed study participants had met a COVID-19 case within 2 weeks before entry. CDR3 length: 16 residues. The germline V gene has CDR1 SGHDT and CDR2 YYEEEE. V lost 4 bases and J 0 bases, leaving 14 bases between the germline ends. Original processing notes: Researchers report that nucleated cell counts were estimated from reference gene primer amplification. Profiled with immunoSEQ multiplex PCR; TCRdb holds only in-frame clones, not every one. V and J calls and clone size are as listed in that table; D and trimming were resolved from the DNA. The sample shows under 250,000 clones, around 82% of them seen only once.

The sample consisted of PBMCs or T cells enriched from blood (not recorded which). V usage is TRBV5-6 and J usage is TRBJ1-5; D not resolved. The receptor comes from a woman aged 40 to 55 who had been exposed to COVID-19. The chain's CDR3 is CASSPGGRYSNQPQHF. Written as DNA, the CDR3 is TGTGCCAGCAGCCCGGGTGGCAGATATAGCAATCAGCCCCAGCATTTT.